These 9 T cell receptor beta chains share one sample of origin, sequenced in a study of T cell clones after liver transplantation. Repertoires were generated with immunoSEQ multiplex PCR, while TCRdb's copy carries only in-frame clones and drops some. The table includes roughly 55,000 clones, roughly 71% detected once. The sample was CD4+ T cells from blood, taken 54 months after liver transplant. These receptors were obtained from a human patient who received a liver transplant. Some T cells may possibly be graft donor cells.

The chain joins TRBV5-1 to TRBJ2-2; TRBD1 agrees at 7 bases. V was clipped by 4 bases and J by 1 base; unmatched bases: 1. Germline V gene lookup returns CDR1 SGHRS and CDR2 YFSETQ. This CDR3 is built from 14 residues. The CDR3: CASSQGVNTGELFF. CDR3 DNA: TGCGCCAGCAGCCAGGGGGTGAACACCGGGGAGCTGTTTTTT.

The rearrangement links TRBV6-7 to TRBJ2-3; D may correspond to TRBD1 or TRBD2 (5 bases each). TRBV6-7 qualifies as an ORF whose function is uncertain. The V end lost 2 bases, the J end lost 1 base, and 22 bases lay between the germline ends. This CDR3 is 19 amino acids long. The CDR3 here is CASSYRPEYGTYRTDTQYF. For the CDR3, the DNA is TGTGCCAGCAGTTACCGCCCTGAGTACGGGACCTACCGCACAGATACGCAGTATTTT.

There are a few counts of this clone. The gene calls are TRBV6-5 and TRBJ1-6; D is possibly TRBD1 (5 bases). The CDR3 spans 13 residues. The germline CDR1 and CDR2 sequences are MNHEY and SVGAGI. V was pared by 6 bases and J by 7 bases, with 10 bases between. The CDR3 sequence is CASSPRDNSPLHF. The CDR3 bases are TGTGCCAGCAGCCCCAGGGACAATTCACCCCTCCACTTT.

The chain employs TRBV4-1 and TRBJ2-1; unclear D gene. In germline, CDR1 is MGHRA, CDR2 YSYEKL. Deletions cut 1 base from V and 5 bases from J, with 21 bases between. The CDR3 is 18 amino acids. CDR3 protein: CASSQVRNWPLTHNEQFF. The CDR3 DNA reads TGCGCCAGCAGCCAAGTCCGGAATTGGCCTTTAACTCACAATGAGCAGTTCTTC.

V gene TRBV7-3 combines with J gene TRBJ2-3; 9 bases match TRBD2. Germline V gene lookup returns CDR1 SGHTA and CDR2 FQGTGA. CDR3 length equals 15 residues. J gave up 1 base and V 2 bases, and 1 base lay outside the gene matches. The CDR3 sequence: CASSLQRGGTDTQYF. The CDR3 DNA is TGTGCCAGCAGCTTACAGCGGGGGGGCACAGATACGCAGTATTTT.

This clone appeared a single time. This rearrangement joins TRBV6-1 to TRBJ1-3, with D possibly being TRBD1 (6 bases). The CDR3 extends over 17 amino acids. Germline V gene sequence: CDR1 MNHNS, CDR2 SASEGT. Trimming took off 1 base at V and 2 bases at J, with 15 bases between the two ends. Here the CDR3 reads CASSEGLGQRTGNTIYF. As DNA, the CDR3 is TGTGCCAGCAGTGAAGGACTCGGACAGCGCACTGGAAACACCATATATTTT.

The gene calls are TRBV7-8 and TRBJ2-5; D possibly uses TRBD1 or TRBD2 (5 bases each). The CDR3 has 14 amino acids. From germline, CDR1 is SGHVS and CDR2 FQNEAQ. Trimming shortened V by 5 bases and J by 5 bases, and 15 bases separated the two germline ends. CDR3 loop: CASSLGPPTETQYF. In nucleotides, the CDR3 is TGTGCCAGCAGCCTGGGACCCCCCACGGAGACCCAGTACTTC. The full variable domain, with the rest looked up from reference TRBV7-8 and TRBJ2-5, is GAGVSQSPRYKVAKRGQDVALRCDPISGHVSLFWYQQALGQGPEFLTYFQNEAQLDKSGLPSDRFFAERPEGSVSTLKIQRTQQEDSAVYLCASSLGPPTETQYFGPGTRLLVL.

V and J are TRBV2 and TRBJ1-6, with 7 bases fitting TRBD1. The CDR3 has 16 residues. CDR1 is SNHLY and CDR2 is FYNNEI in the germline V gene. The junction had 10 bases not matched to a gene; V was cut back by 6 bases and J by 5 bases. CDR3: CASSQFGTANNSPLHF. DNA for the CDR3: TGTGCCAGCAGCCAGTTCGGGACAGCAAATAATTCACCCCTCCACTTT. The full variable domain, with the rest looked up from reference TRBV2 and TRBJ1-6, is EPEVTQTPSHQVTQMGQEVILRCVPISNHLYFYWYRQILGQKVEFLVSFYNNEISEKSEIFDDQFSVERPDGSNFTLKIRSTKLEDSAMYFCASSQFGTANNSPLHFGNGTRLTVT.

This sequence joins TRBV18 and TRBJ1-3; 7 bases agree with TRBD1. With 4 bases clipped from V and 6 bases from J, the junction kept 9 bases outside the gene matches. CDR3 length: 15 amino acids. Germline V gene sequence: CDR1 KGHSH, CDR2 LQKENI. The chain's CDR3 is CASSQPEGTANTIYF. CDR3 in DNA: TGTGCCAGCTCACAACCGGAAGGGACAGCAAACACCATATATTTT.